This is a list of T cell receptor beta chains from one sample in a study of T cell clones after liver transplantation. Produced via immunoSEQ multiplex PCR; TCRdb's table is partial and in-frame only. The sample lists under 150,000 clones, 90% seen once, with 0.8% to 0.9% in the top ten. The sample here was CD4+ T cells from blood, taken 12 months after liver transplant. These receptor sequences come from a human patient who received a liver transplant. Some T cells may have originated in the graft donor. Each CDR3 is given with its conserved first and last residue. The order of the fields is CDR3 length, V gene, CDR3 protein.

>14|TRBV7-9
CASSLGVGSYEQYF
>14|TRBV5-1
CASSLVKMNTEAFF
>16|TRBV19
CASSRAPSPGANVLTF
>15|TRBV28
CASSWALAGGHEQYF
>15|TRBV14
CASSQTSGRAGTQYF
>17|TRBV5-6
CASSARTEGYSNQPQHF
>15|TRBV19
CASIGLEGRGNTIYF
>14|TRBV27
CASSITRLADTQYF
>16|TRBV7-9
CASVNPGGDVVTEAFF
>16|TRBV7-2
CASSKRQGDRSYEQYF
>15|TRBV10-3
CAISNKRTGNQPQHF